Each of the 25 T cell receptor beta chains below was sequenced from the same sample in a study of cytomegalovirus exposure and HLA in healthy donors. PCR employed 60 Vbeta and 13 Jbeta primers. Measured with immunoSEQ multiplex PCR; TCRdb has only the in-frame clones, and not every one. The sample shows about 240,000 clones, approximately 81% of them seen only once. The material sequenced was PBMCs. These receptors were taken from a girl aged 2 to 9 in good health and CMV-seronegative.

The rearrangement joins TRBV19 to TRBJ1-1, with a tentative D call TRBD1 (6 bases). V was clipped by 6 bases and J by 0 bases, with 11 bases between them. Germline V gene data show CDR1 as LNHDA and CDR2 as SQIVND (reference sequence). This CDR3 has 14 amino acids. DNA for the CDR3: TGTGCCAGTAGCTTAGGGGGAATGAACACTGAAGCTTTCTTT. It codes for CASSLGGMNTEAFF.

The chain employs TRBV5-1 and TRBJ1-5; D uncertain. Germline CDR1 SGHRS, CDR2 YFSETQ. The V end lost 2 bases, the J end lost 0 bases, and 9 bases lay between the germline ends. This CDR3 is 15 amino acids long. CDR3 amino acids: CASSFSGNSNQPQHF. In DNA, the CDR3 is TGCGCCAGCAGCTTCTCGGGGAATAGCAATCAGCCCCAGCATTTT.

The chain carries TRBV15 and TRBJ2-6, with D possibly being TRBD2 (6 bases). The V end was cut by 0 bases, the J end by 2 bases, with 11 bases between. The CDR3 runs 17 residues. CDR1 LNHNV and CDR2 YYDKDF come from the germline V gene (reference sequence). The CDR3 sequence: CATSRDLGGTGANVLTF. The DNA for the CDR3 is TGTGCCACCAGCAGAGATCTTGGGGGGACTGGGGCCAACGTCCTGACTTTC.

In its sample, this clone was seen a few times. CDR3 DNA sequence: TGCGCCAGCAGTGAGCTTGGACAGGGCACTGAAGCTTTCTTT. It translates to CASSELGQGTEAFF. This chain links TRBV10-2 with TRBJ1-1; TRBD1 matches at 8 bases. Germline lookup yields CDR1 WSHSY and CDR2 SAAADI. This CDR3 is built from 14 residues. V shed 2 bases, J shed 4 bases, and the junction held 3 bases outside the gene matches.

This clone was seen a few times. This chain uses TRBV5-1 with TRBJ2-3; 7 nucleotides match TRBD1. Germline values: CDR1 SGHRS, CDR2 YFSETQ. Trimming at V came to 2 bases and at J to 1 base, leaving 1 base not matched to a gene. The CDR3 contains 14 residues. CDR3 coding DNA: TGCGCCAGCAGCTTCGACAGGGGCACAGATACGCAGTATTTT. Protein sequence: CASSFDRGTDTQYF.

This sequence joins TRBV5-1 and TRBJ2-3; TRBD2 might be the D (6 bases). Germline V gene data show CDR1 as SGHRS and CDR2 as YFSETQ. This CDR3 has 15 amino acids. V gave up 4 bases and J gave up 0 bases, with 12 bases separating them. CDR3 sequence: CASSLTGLSTDTQYF. CDR3 nucleotides: TGCGCCAGCAGCCTAACGGGACTCAGCACAGATACGCAGTATTTT. Looking up the rest from reference TRBV5-1 and TRBJ2-3 gives the full variable domain: KAGVTQTPRYLIKTRGQQVTLSCSPISGHRSVSWYQQTPGQGLQFLFEYFSETQRNKGNFPGRFSGRQFSNSRSEMNVSTLELGDSALYLCASSLTGLSTDTQYFGPGTRLTVL.

The V gene is TRBV5-4, the J gene TRBJ2-6; D is undetermined. This CDR3 has 15 residues. Germline CDR1 SGHNT, CDR2 YYREEE (reference sequence). Between the trimmed V and J ends, which lost 0 bases and 0 bases, there was a span of 4 bases. The CDR3 region is CASSLGDSGANVLTF. The CDR3 DNA sequence: TGTGCCAGCAGCTTGGGAGACTCTGGGGCCAACGTCCTGACTTTC.

Here the CDR3 DNA reads TGTGCCAGCAGCTTGGGCGGGACAGGCGGGACTAATGAAAAACTGTTTTTT. This codes for CASSLGGTGGTNEKLFF. The rearrangement joins TRBV5-8 to TRBJ1-4; TRBD1 matches 8 bases. In germline, CDR1 is SGHTS, CDR2 YDEGEE. With V trimmed by 0 bases and J by 2 bases, 6 bases remained unmatched. The CDR3 runs to 17 residues.

The rearrangement uses TRBV28 and TRBJ2-7; 7 bases fit TRBD1. This CDR3 is built from 15 residues. V gave up 4 bases and J gave up 2 bases; unmatched junction bases: 8. The germline V gene has CDR1 MDHEN and CDR2 SYDVKM. The CDR3 DNA reads TGTGCCAGCAGTTCCCCGACAGGGATCACCTACGAGCAGTACTTC. Translating it yields CASSSPTGITYEQYF.

The chain recombines TRBV30 with TRBJ1-6, with 7 bases that match TRBD1. CDR3 length: 16 residues. V shed 1 base and J 3 bases; nucleotides not matched to a gene: 6. From germline, CDR1 is GTSNPN and CDR2 SVGIG (reference sequence). DNA for the CDR3: TGTGCCTGGAGTGCGGGCAGGGGGTACTATAATTCACCCCTCCACTTT. Protein product: CAWSAGRGYYNSPLHF.

The rearrangement uses TRBV28 and TRBJ2-1; TRBD2 matches at 9 bases. Germline V gene sequence: CDR1 MDHEN, CDR2 SYDVKM. This CDR3 region has 15 residues. The ends lost 6 bases at V and 4 bases at J; junction bases unmatched: 7. The CDR3 nucleotides are TGTGCCAGCAGCCATAGCGGGAGTCGATACAATGAGCAGTTCTTC. Translating it yields CASSHSGSRYNEQFF.

CDR3 sequence reads: CASSEQGGPGELFF. CDR3 sequence (DNA): TGTGCCAGCAGTGAACAGGGAGGTCCCGGGGAGCTGTTTTTT. The chain recombines TRBV2 with TRBJ2-2; a possible D gene is TRBD2 (6 bases). Germline V CDR1 and CDR2: SNHLY, FYNNEI. There are 14 residues in the CDR3. The ends were cut back, 2 bases at V and 6 bases at J, with 10 bases in the middle.

The chain couples TRBV15 to TRBJ2-2; D is possibly TRBD1 (7 bases). The CDR3 runs 16 residues. Germline V lookup: CDR1 LNHNV, CDR2 YYDKDF (reference sequence). Trimming removed 3 bases from V and 3 bases from J, with 14 bases in between. CDR3 DNA sequence: TGTGCCACCAGCAGTCCGTCAGGGGGGTACACCGGGGAGCTGTTTTTT. Translation gives CATSSPSGGYTGELFF.

This chain links TRBV6-5 with TRBJ2-3, with 10 bases lining up with TRBD2. The CDR3 has 15 amino acids. Germline V gene data show CDR1 as MNHEY and CDR2 as SVGAGI. The ends lost 2 bases at V and 5 bases at J; junction bases unmatched: 4. This chain's CDR3 is CASSYLAGEEDTQYF. In nucleotides, the CDR3 is TGTGCCAGCAGTTACCTAGCGGGGGAGGAAGATACGCAGTATTTT.

The chain combines TRBV25-1 with TRBJ2-7; possibly TRBD2 for D (6 bases). The CDR3 consists of 15 residues. Trimming stripped 4 bases from V and 6 bases from J, with 19 bases between. The germline CDR1 and CDR2 sequences are MGHDK and SYGVNS. This CDR3 reads CASSGQGLGEFEQYF. The CDR3 nucleotides are TGTGCCAGCAGTGGCCAGGGACTCGGCGAGTTCGAGCAGTACTTC.

This rearrangement joins TRBV30 to TRBJ1-2, with a tentative D call TRBD1 (6 bases). CDR3 length: 13 amino acids. V dropped 2 bases and J dropped 8 bases, with 15 bases sitting between them. Germline V gene lookup returns CDR1 GTSNPN and CDR2 SVGIG (reference sequence). CDR3 DNA: TGTGCCTGGAGTCTCCTGGGGGCCGAGGGCTACACCTTC. Amino acid sequence: CAWSLLGAEGYTF.

CDR3 amino acids: CASSSWPPHDEQFF. The CDR3 DNA is TGTGCCAGCAGCTCCTGGCCCCCTCATGATGAGCAGTTCTTC. V and J are TRBV7-9 and TRBJ2-1, with D uncertain. CDR1 is SEHNR, CDR2 FQNEAQ, per germline (reference sequence). This CDR3 comprises 14 residues. Trimming left V 4 bases short and J 8 bases short, with 15 bases between.

CDR3 loop: CASSGLIAGQETQYF. For the CDR3, the DNA is TGCGCCAGCAGCGGCCTAATTGCGGGGCAAGAGACCCAGTACTTC. The chain has TRBV5-1 and TRBJ2-5, with a possible D match to TRBD2 (6 bases). Trimming stripped 4 bases from V and 2 bases from J, with 15 bases between. CDR1 SGHRS and CDR2 YFSETQ come from the germline V gene. CDR3 length: 15 amino acids. The whole variable domain, filled in from reference TRBV5-1 and TRBJ2-5, reads KAGVTQTPRYLIKTRGQQVTLSCSPISGHRSVSWYQQTPGQGLQFLFEYFSETQRNKGNFPGRFSGRQFSNSRSEMNVSTLELGDSALYLCASSGLIAGQETQYFGPGTRLLVL.

V gene TRBV2 combines with J gene TRBJ1-5; possible D gene TRBD1, 6 bases. Germline V gives CDR1 SNHLY, CDR2 FYNNEI. The CDR3 is 17 amino acids. The V gene lost 0 bases and the J gene lost 2 bases, with 14 bases spanning the gap. The CDR3 loop reads CASSEAGTGMGNQPQHF. Written as DNA, the CDR3 is TGTGCCAGCAGTGAAGCGGGAACAGGGATGGGCAATCAGCCCCAGCATTTT.

The rearrangement links TRBV7-8 to TRBJ2-3, with a weak D call TRBD2 (6 bases). CDR1 is SGHVS and CDR2 is FQNEAQ in the germline V gene. The CDR3 runs 14 residues. The V gene lost 2 bases and the J gene lost 6 bases, with 12 bases spanning the gap. The CDR3 coding sequence is TGTGCCAGCAGCTTATGGGACTTCCCCGATACGCAGTATTTT. Translated, it gives CASSLWDFPDTQYF.

The chain carries TRBV19 and TRBJ1-2, with a weak D call TRBD1 (6 bases). Trimming cost V 3 bases and J 6 bases, with 20 bases left between them. Germline CDR1 and CDR2: LNHDA and SQIVND (reference sequence). The CDR3 consists of 16 residues. CDR3 in amino acids: CASSIIVRGHWNGYTF. The CDR3, as DNA: TGTGCCAGTAGTATCATTGTCCGGGGACACTGGAATGGCTACACCTTC. Combining the CDR3 with reference TRBV19 and TRBJ1-2 gives the whole variable domain DGGITQSPKYLFRKEGQNVTLSCEQNLNHDAMYWYRQDPGQGLRLIYYSQIVNDFQKGDIAEGYSVSREKKESFPLTVTSAQKNPTAFYLCASSIIVRGHWNGYTFGSGTRLTVV.

V and J are TRBV19 and TRBJ1-5; TRBD1 might be the D (5 bases). Deletions cut 2 bases from V and 4 bases from J, with 15 bases between. There are 16 residues in the CDR3. Germline loops: CDR1 LNHDA, CDR2 SQIVND (reference sequence). CDR3 sequence (DNA): TGTGCCAGTAGTATATCCCGCCAGGGAGGGAATCAGCCCCAGCATTTT. Its protein product is CASSISRQGGNQPQHF.

The chain links TRBV2 to TRBJ2-7; TRBD1 aligns across 8 bases. The CDR3 consists of 16 residues. From germline, CDR1 is SNHLY and CDR2 FYNNEI. J was trimmed by 6 bases and V by 5 bases; bases with no gene match: 15. Written as DNA, the CDR3 is TGTGCCAGCAGTCGCACCCCCAAGACAGGGGCGGCCGAGCAGTACTTC. It codes for CASSRTPKTGAAEQYF.

This chain connects TRBV5-1 to TRBJ2-7; 8 nucleotides match TRBD1. Germline CDR1 reads SGHRS; CDR2 reads YFSETQ. The CDR3 contains 18 residues. The V and J ends lost 2 bases and 0 bases, in that order; junction bases with no gene match: 13. The CDR3 nucleotides are TGCGCCAGCAGCTTCCGTCCCGGGACAGGATTCAGCTCCTACGAGCAGTACTTC. Translated: CASSFRPGTGFSSYEQYF.

The V gene is TRBV18, the J gene TRBJ2-1; D call uncertain. CDR1 is KGHSH and CDR2 is LQKENI in the germline V gene. Trimming removed 0 bases from V and 0 bases from J, with 9 bases in between. CDR3 size: 16 residues. This chain's CDR3 is CASSPPSGRSYNEQFF. Here the CDR3 DNA reads TGTGCCAGCTCACCACCATCTGGCCGCTCCTACAATGAGCAGTTCTTC.